Each of the 21 T cell receptor beta chains below was sequenced from the same sample in a study of T cells in Graves' hyperthyroidism and ophthalmopathy (dated by TCRdb to between 2018 and 2021). Libraries came from multiplex PCR. TCRdb records Illumina HiSeq 2000 as the sequencer. The TCR beta CDR3 regions were amplified from RNA transcripts. A first-round RT-PCR of the TCR CDR3 used the HTBI primer set with the Qiagen OneStep RT-PCR kit. The raw public data were reprocessed by TCRdb itself: fastp quality trimming at Q25, MiXCR clonotype calling, in-frame beta chains only. For every CDR3 protein sequence, its rows merge into one entry that carries the most common genes and DNA. For this sample there are some 250,000 distinct CDR3 sequences; about 15% appear just once. Jointly, the top ten make up 13% of the sample. The sequenced material came from blood. Receptor source: a woman between 35 and 50 years old with Graves' hyperthyroidism that later progressed to Graves' ophthalmopathy.

V usage is TRBV28 and J usage is TRBJ2-5; D is possibly TRBD1 or TRBD2 (5 bases each). The CDR3 length is 15 residues. Trimming removed 5 bases from V and 0 bases from J, with 13 bases in between. CDR1 MDHEN and CDR2 SYDVKM come from the germline V gene. As DNA, the CDR3 is TGTGCCAGCAGTACCCCCCGGGGCTACCAAGAGACCCAGTACTTC. This sequence encodes CASSTPRGYQETQYF.

The chain combines TRBV19 with TRBJ2-1, with TRBD1 matching 8 bases. The V gene's germline CDR1 is LNHDA and CDR2 SQIVND (reference sequence). Trimming at V came to 5 bases and at J to 5 bases, leaving 5 bases not matched to a gene. The CDR3 is 14 amino acids. CDR3 sequence reads: CASSWGQEHNEQFF. CDR3 nucleotides: TGTGCCAGTAGTTGGGGACAGGAACACAATGAGCAGTTCTTC.

There are many counts of this clonotype. The chain uses TRBV10-2 and TRBJ2-5, with TRBD2 matching over 8 bases. Losses at the gene ends were 6 bases for V and 1 base for J; bases not matched to a gene: 10. Germline assignment: CDR1 WSHSY and CDR2 SAAADI. CDR3 length: 16 amino acids. In nucleotides, the CDR3 is TGCGCCAGCAGCGAGGTTGCTAGCGGGCGCCAAGAGACCCAGTACTTC. The encoded protein is CASSEVASGRQETQYF.

This clonotype was observed many times. The chain uses TRBV28 and TRBJ1-2; the match to TRBD1 covers 10 bases. This CDR3 contains 14 residues. The ends lost 6 bases at V and 6 bases at J; junction bases unmatched: 7. Germline V gives CDR1 MDHEN, CDR2 SYDVKM. For the CDR3, the DNA is TGTGCCAGCAGCGAGACAGGGGGCGGCCATGGCTACACCTTC. Translating gives CASSETGGGHGYTF.

V and J are TRBV4-1 and TRBJ2-1; the D gene is possibly TRBD2 (7 bases). V was clipped by 1 base and J by 4 bases, with 23 bases between them. Per germline, CDR1 MGHRA and CDR2 YSYEKL. CDR3 size: 19 residues. As DNA, the CDR3 is TGCGCCAGCAGCCAAGTCGCCCTACCGCGGGAGAGGGGGTACAATGAGCAGTTCTTC. It is translated as CASSQVALPRERGYNEQFF.

This clonotype was found many times. This chain uses TRBV7-2 with TRBJ1-1, with D unresolved. CDR3 length: 12 residues. In germline, CDR1 is SGHTA, CDR2 FQGNSA. V dropped 5 bases and J dropped 7 bases, with 11 bases sitting between them. The CDR3 reads CASSLTIVEAFF. The CDR3 DNA is TGTGCCAGCAGCCTGACGATCGTTGAAGCTTTCTTT.

This clonotype was counted ten times or more. This chain uses TRBV12-3 or TRBV12-4 with TRBJ2-3, with 7 bases identical to TRBD2. J was trimmed by 6 bases and V by 3 bases; bases with no gene match: 6. This CDR3 is 14 amino acids long. The CDR3 region has the DNA TGTGCCAGCAGTTTCGCGGGAGTGAGGGATACGCAGTATTTT. It yields the protein CASSFAGVRDTQYF.

The V and J genes are TRBV20-1 and TRBJ2-2; D unclear. With 5 bases removed from V and 9 bases from J, the gap between germline ends came to 13 bases. Germline assignment: CDR1 DFQATT and CDR2 SNEGSKA (reference sequence). This CDR3 has 12 residues. Here the CDR3 reads CSAPKGRRELFF. CDR3 nucleotides: TGCAGTGCTCCTAAGGGCCGTCGGGAGCTGTTTTTT.

This clonotype appeared many times. The rearrangement uses TRBV19 and TRBJ2-7, with a possible D match to TRBD2 (5 bases). Germline values: CDR1 LNHDA, CDR2 SQIVND (reference sequence). This CDR3 comprises 14 residues. The V end was cut by 7 bases, the J end by 7 bases, with 20 bases between. For the CDR3, the DNA is TGTGCCAGTACCCCAGGTGGAGGAGGTCGGGAGCAGTACTTC. It encodes CASTPGGGGREQYF.

The chain employs TRBV29-1 and TRBJ2-2; unclear D gene. This CDR3 spans 11 amino acids. Looked up from germline, CDR1 is SQVTM and CDR2 is ANQGSEA. V was pared by 5 bases and J by 7 bases, with 8 bases between. The CDR3 DNA is TGCAGCGTTAGTTTTATCGGGGAGCTGTTTTTT. Its protein is CSVSFIGELFF.

This clonotype was picked up many times. The chain recombines TRBV28 with TRBJ2-7, with D perhaps TRBD1 (5 bases). Germline CDR1 MDHEN, CDR2 SYDVKM. Trimming removed 3 bases from V and 3 bases from J, with 9 bases in between. The CDR3 contains 13 residues. The CDR3 region is CASSFQGSYEQYF. The DNA of the CDR3 is TGTGCCAGCAGTTTTCAGGGTAGCTACGAGCAGTACTTC.

This clonotype was counted between two and nine times. The chain is built from TRBV4-1 and TRBJ2-7; 8 bases map to TRBD2. CDR3 length: 15 residues. V shed 1 base and J 4 bases; nucleotides not matched to a gene: 6. CDR1 is MGHRA, CDR2 YSYEKL, per germline. The CDR3 coding sequence is TGCGCCAGCAGCCAAGTAACGGGAGGGTTTTACGAGCAGTACTTC. This codes for CASSQVTGGFYEQYF.

The sample holds many counts of this clonotype. The V call is TRBV19, the J call TRBJ2-1, with 8 bases matching TRBD1. This CDR3 contains 15 residues. Germline V lookup: CDR1 LNHDA, CDR2 SQIVND (reference sequence). V trimming: 5 bases; J trimming: 9 bases; junction bases outside the gene matches: 12. CDR3 nucleotide sequence: TGTGCCAGTAGTCCCCGGGACAGGACCTTTGGTGAGCAGTTCTTC. This gives the protein CASSPRDRTFGEQFF. Full variable domain (remainder filled in from reference TRBV19 and TRBJ2-1): DGGITQSPKYLFRKEGQNVTLSCEQNLNHDAMYWYRQDPGQGLRLIYYSQIVNDFQKGDIAEGYSVSREKKESFPLTVTSAQKNPTAFYLCASSPRDRTFGEQFFGPGTRLTVL.

This clonotype was detected many times. The chain links TRBV7-8 to TRBJ2-7; D might be TRBD2 (6 bases). Germline V lookup: CDR1 SGHVS, CDR2 FQNEAQ. The germline V and J ends were trimmed by 8 bases and 3 bases, with 17 bases remaining between them. The CDR3 is 14 residues long. CDR3 coding DNA: TGTGCCAGCCGCCGACCAGGGACTCTCTACGAGCAGTACTTC. This sequence encodes CASRRPGTLYEQYF.

V usage is TRBV5-1 and J usage is TRBJ1-5; D gene unclear. Trimming removed 0 bases from V and 3 bases from J, with 10 bases in between. Germline V gives CDR1 SGHRS, CDR2 YFSETQ. The CDR3 consists of 15 residues. In nucleotides, the CDR3 is TGCGCCAGCAGCTTGGACAGTGTCTCCAATCAGCCCCAGCATTTT. It translates to CASSLDSVSNQPQHF.

This clonotype was seen many times. The chain employs TRBV20-1 and TRBJ1-6; D not certain. V was shortened by 6 bases and J by 8 bases, with 8 bases between the two germline ends. The CDR3 spans 11 residues. The germline CDR1 and CDR2 sequences are DFQATT and SNEGSKA (reference sequence). The CDR3 nucleotides are TGCAGTGCAAGCCCCCATTCACCCCTCCACTTT. Residues: CSASPHSPLHF.

This clonotype was recorded many times. V usage is TRBV5-1 and J usage is TRBJ1-4; D unclear. The CDR3 consists of 14 residues. V lost 3 bases and J lost 0, with 6 bases in between. CDR1 is SGHRS, CDR2 YFSETQ, per germline. CDR3: CASSSSSTNEKLFF. DNA for the CDR3: TGCGCCAGCAGCTCGTCCTCAACTAATGAAAAACTGTTTTTT.

This clonotype was seen at least ten times. The chain combines TRBV28 with TRBJ2-2; D is undetermined. The V gene lost 7 bases and the J gene lost 3 bases, with 6 bases spanning the gap. The CDR3 is 12 residues long. Germline V gene lookup returns CDR1 MDHEN and CDR2 SYDVKM. CDR3 bases: TGTGCCAGCACACACTACACCGGGGAGCTGTTTTTT. Translating it yields CASTHYTGELFF.

V and J are TRBV11-2 and TRBJ2-7; 7 bases map to TRBD1. CDR1 is SGHAT and CDR2 is FQNNGV in the germline V gene. Trimming at V came to 5 bases and at J to 2 bases, leaving 15 bases not matched to a gene. The CDR3 has 17 residues. CDR3 loop: CASSLQTGARGTYEQYF. The CDR3 nucleotides read TGTGCCAGCAGCCTTCAAACAGGGGCTAGGGGCACCTACGAGCAGTACTTC.

The chain links TRBV28 to TRBJ1-2, with a tentative D call TRBD1 (6 bases). The CDR3 contains 20 residues. V was clipped by 5 bases and J by 4 bases, with 32 bases between them. Germline V gene sequence: CDR1 MDHEN, CDR2 SYDVKM. The CDR3 coding sequence is TGTGCCAGCAGTCCCGCAGGCGATATTCCCGGGCAGGGGTTATCCTATGGCTACACCTTC. Amino acid sequence: CASSPAGDIPGQGLSYGYTF.

This clonotype was seen ten or more times. V and J are TRBV20-1 and TRBJ2-7, with D possibly TRBD2 on 6 matching bases. The germline V gene encodes CDR1 DFQATT and CDR2 SNEGSKA (reference sequence). V was trimmed by 3 bases and J by 1 base, leaving 10 bases between them. The CDR3 runs to 13 residues. As DNA, the CDR3 is TGCAGTGCTAGCGGGAGCCTTTCCTACGAGCAGTACTTC. The encoded protein is CSASGSLSYEQYF.